Listed below are T cell receptor beta chains from one sample, sequenced in a study of shared clonotypes between healthy human individuals. Generated by immunoSEQ multiplex PCR, the TCRdb table keeps only in-frame clones and is missing some. The data show 2 million to 2.5 million clones, with 93% seen just once and 0.39% held by the top ten. Sequencing used naive CD4+ T cells from PBMCs. The origin of the receptors is a man aged 18-30 years in good health. Some clones in this sample may be carry-over from other donors' samples. Each CDR3 is given with its conserved first and last residue. D genes are given only for firm matches. Not every row has a clone size; where given, it reads once, few, many or a size class.

>-|TRBJ1-1|TRBV18|TRBD1
TGTGCCAGCTCACCGGACAGGGGGCCGGGTACTGAAGCTTTCTTT
CASSPDRGPGTEAFF
>-|TRBJ1-1|TRBV19|-
TGTGCCAGTAGTATAATACGGGAAGCGATGAACACTGAAGCTTTCTTT
CASSIIREAMNTEAFF
>-|TRBJ1-2|TRBV28|TRBD1
TGTGCCAGCAGCTCCGGGACAGTAAACTATGGCTACACCTTC
CASSSGTVNYGYTF
>-|TRBJ2-5|TRBV5-1|TRBD2
TGCGCCAGCAGCTTAGATCCTCCTTTACTGGCGGGAGTGGGAGGCCAAGAGACCCAGTACTTC
CASSLDPPLLAGVGGQETQYF
>-|TRBJ2-2|TRBV5-1|-
TGCGCCAGCAGCCCTTACGGGAGTGGCACCGGGGAGCTGTTTTTT
CASSPYGSGTGELFF
>-|TRBJ1-4|TRBV6-5|-
TGTGCCAGCAGTTACAGGGGAGGGGAAAAACTGTTTTTT
CASSYRGGEKLFF
>once|TRBJ1-2|TRBV7-3|-
TGTGCCAGCAGCGGGGGGGATTCCCCTTATGGCTACACCTTC
CASSGGDSPYGYTF
>-|TRBJ2-1|TRBV19|-
TGTGCCAGTAGTATACGCAATGAGCAGTTCTTC
CASSIRNEQFF
>-|TRBJ2-3|TRBV6-6|TRBD2
TGTGCCAGCAGTTACGGGGGACTACGCACAGATACGCAGTATTTT
CASSYGGLRTDTQYF
>-|TRBJ2-6|TRBV5-4|-
TGTGCCAGCAGCTTAATATCGTCCTCCGGGGCCAACGTCCTGACTTTC
CASSLISSSGANVLTF
>-|TRBJ2-7|TRBV5-4|-
TGTGCCAGCAGCTTGGTCGGGGGCGAGCAGTACTTC
CASSLVGGEQYF
>-|TRBJ2-5|TRBV12-5|-
TGTGCTAGTGGTTTGGTGGAAACCGGGACCCAGTACTTC
CASGLVETGTQYF
>-|TRBJ2-3|TRBV5-1|TRBD2
TGCGCCAGCAGCTCGGGGACTAGCGCCAGCACAGATACGCAGTATTTT
CASSSGTSASTDTQYF
>-|TRBJ2-7|TRBV5-6|TRBD2
TGTGCCAGCAGCCCGAATAGCGGGAGGGTTCTATCCTACGAGCAGTACTTC
CASSPNSGRVLSYEQYF
>-|TRBJ2-1|TRBV15|TRBD2
TGTGCCACCAGCAGCAAACCGGGACTAGTCCTAAATGAGCAGTTCTTC
CATSSKPGLVLNEQFF
>-|TRBJ1-4|TRBV28|-
TGTGCCAGCAGTTCGGGCCTAAGTGAAAAACTGTTTTTT
CASSSGLSEKLFF
>-|TRBJ2-7|TRBV7-6|-
TGTGCCAGCAGCGCCCGCTACGAGCAGTACTTC
CASSARYEQYF
>-|TRBJ1-1|TRBV7-2|TRBD1
TGTGCCAGCAGCAGAAGGACAGGGGAAGGTACTGAAGCTTTCTTT
CASSRRTGEGTEAFF
>-|TRBJ2-5|TRBV7-9|-
TGTGCCAGCAGCCGGGGACGTTCGGAGACCCAGTACTTC
CASSRGRSETQYF
>-|TRBJ1-2|TRBV11-2|-
TGTGCCAGCAGCACCCGGGGCAATGGCTACACCTTC
CASSTRGNGYTF